This T cell receptor (beta chain) is from a study of response to subunit inactivated influenza vaccine. Broader study findings: T cells newly recruited by each seasonal influenza vaccination are few, the authors suggested.

As to this clonotype: Its target is unknown.

TCRdb processed the RT-PCR reads anew with MiXCR; each CDR3 protein has one entry. The sample records 500,000 to 650,000 distinct CDR3 sequences, 7.6% being singletons. The CDR3 runs to 13 residues. The germline gives CDR1 SGHTA, CDR2 FQGNSA. V was trimmed by 5 bases and J by 5 bases, leaving 12 bases between them. This clonotype originated in a man in his fifties or sixties who received an inactivated influenza vaccine. Sequenced material: PBMCs from blood, taken less than 30 months after vaccination. The chain links TRBV7-2 to TRBJ1-1; maybe TRBD1 (5 bases). The CDR3: CASSLGTWTEAFF. The CDR3, as DNA: TGTGCCAGCAGCCTTGGGACTTGGACTGAAGCTTTCTTT.